The source of this TCR beta chain is a study of control samples from healthy donors and cancer patients. From germline, CDR1 is SGHDT and CDR2 YYEEEE. V trimming: 4 bases; J trimming: 6 bases; junction bases outside the gene matches: 5. The CDR3 has 14 residues. Profiled with immunoSEQ multiplex PCR; TCRdb holds only in-frame clones, not every one. This table has under 300,000 clones, about four fifths appearing once. This clonotype was obtained from a woman aged 60-75 years with lung cancer. The chain employs TRBV5-6 and TRBJ1-5, with 9 nucleotides matching TRBD1. Input material: PBMCs. The CDR3 spells CASSLGQGGQPQHF. For the CDR3, the DNA is TGTGCCAGCAGCCTGGGACAGGGAGGTCAGCCCCAGCATTTT. Based on the CDR3 plus reference TRBV5-6 and TRBJ1-5, the full variable domain is DAGVTQSPTHLIKTRGQQVTLRCSPKSGHDTVSWYQQALGQGPQFIFQYYEEEERQRGNFPDRFSGHQFPNYSSELNVNALLLGDSALYLCASSLGQGGQPQHFGDGTRLSIL.